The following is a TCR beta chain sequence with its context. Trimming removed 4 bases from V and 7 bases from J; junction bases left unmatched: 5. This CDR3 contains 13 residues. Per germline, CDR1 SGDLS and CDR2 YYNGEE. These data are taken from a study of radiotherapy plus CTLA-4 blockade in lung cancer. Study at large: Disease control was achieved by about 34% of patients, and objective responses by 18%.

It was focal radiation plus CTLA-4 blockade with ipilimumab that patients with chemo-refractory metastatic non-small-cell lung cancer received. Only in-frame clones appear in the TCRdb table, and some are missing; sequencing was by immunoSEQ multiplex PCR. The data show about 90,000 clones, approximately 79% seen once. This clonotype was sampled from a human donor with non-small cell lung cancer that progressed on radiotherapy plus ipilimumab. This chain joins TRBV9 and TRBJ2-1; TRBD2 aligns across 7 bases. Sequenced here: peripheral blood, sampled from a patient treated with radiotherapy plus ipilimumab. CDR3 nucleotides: TGTGCCAGCAGCCCACCCGGGAGGAATGAGCAGTTCTTC. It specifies CASSPPGRNEQFF.